The 18 T cell receptor beta chains listed next were all sequenced from one sample in a study of CD8 T cells in Susac syndrome. Random hexamers served to reverse transcribe roughly 0.5 to 1 ug RNA. TCRdb itself ran the immunoSEQ multiplex PCR reads through MiXCR, one entry per CDR3 protein. Of 300,000 to 350,000 distinct CDR3 sequences detected, 90% to 95% appear once; the ten largest clones hold around 0.07%. Sequencing was performed on CD4+ T cells from PBMCs. The receptor set was obtained from a human donor with multiple sclerosis.

The chain combines TRBV7-9 with TRBJ1-1; perhaps TRBD1 as D (6 bases). V lost 5 bases, J lost 7 bases, and 17 bases lay in between. There are 14 residues in the CDR3. Germline CDR1 and CDR2: SEHNR and FQNEAQ (reference sequence). The CDR3 DNA reads TGTGCCAGCAGCATCTGGGGGGCGAGATATGAAGCTTTCTTT. Its protein product is CASSIWGARYEAFF.

The V gene is TRBV7-9, the J gene TRBJ2-5; D may be TRBD1 or TRBD2 (6 bases each). The CDR3 consists of 14 residues. Trimming removed 1 base from V and 6 bases from J, with 12 bases in between. The germline V gene encodes CDR1 SEHNR and CDR2 FQNEAQ (reference sequence). As DNA, the CDR3 is TGTGCCAGCAGCTTAGGAGGGGGAGGAAAGACCCAGTACTTC. Its protein product is CASSLGGGGKTQYF.

This chain uses TRBV30 with TRBJ2-3; 10 nucleotides agree with TRBD2. This CDR3 has 15 amino acids. Germline lookup yields CDR1 GTSNPN and CDR2 SVGIG (reference sequence). V lost 2 bases and J lost 7; bases outside the gene matches: 9. CDR3 region: CAWSPGLAFGNTQYF. The CDR3 DNA follows: TGTGCCTGGAGTCCGGGACTAGCGTTTGGGAATACGCAGTATTTT.

The J gene is TRBJ2-2, the V gene TRBV11-2; no firm D call. The CDR3 extends over 14 amino acids. Trimming shortened V by 2 bases and J by 2 bases, and 6 bases separated the two germline ends. Germline assignment: CDR1 SGHAT and CDR2 FQNNGV. This CDR3 reads CASSLIGNTGELFF. As DNA, the CDR3 is TGTGCCAGCAGCTTAATTGGTAACACCGGGGAGCTGTTTTTT. Using reference TRBV11-2 and TRBJ2-2 for the parts outside the CDR3, the full variable domain is EAGVAQSPRYKIIEKRQSVAFWCNPISGHATLYWYQQILGQGPKLLIQFQNNGVVDDSQLPKDRFSAERLKGVDSTLKIQPAKLEDSAVYLCASSLIGNTGELFFGEGSRLTVL.

V gene TRBV29-1 combines with J gene TRBJ1-3, with D hard to call. Germline lookup yields CDR1 SQVTM and CDR2 ANQGSEA. The CDR3 runs to 13 residues. Trimming stripped 6 bases from V and 4 bases from J, with 13 bases between. The chain's CDR3 is CSVPGPLGNTIYF. The CDR3 DNA reads TGCAGCGTGCCCGGCCCTCTCGGAAACACCATATATTTT.

V usage is TRBV20-1 and J usage is TRBJ1-1; D gene ambiguous. CDR1 DFQATT and CDR2 SNEGSKA come from the germline V gene (reference sequence). The CDR3 spans 15 residues. Trimming took 1 base from V and 0 from J, leaving 12 bases between them. CDR3 loop: CSARASSRLNTEAFF. CDR3 coding DNA: TGCAGTGCTAGAGCCTCGTCCCGGCTGAACACTGAAGCTTTCTTT.

This chain connects TRBV30 to TRBJ2-7; unclear D gene. The CDR3 is 12 residues long. The germline CDR1 and CDR2 sequences are GTSNPN and SVGIG (reference sequence). Trimming removed 4 bases from V and 1 base from J, with 8 bases in between. The CDR3, as DNA: TGTGCCTGGACCCCCGGGTCCTACGAGCAGTACTTC. This gives the protein CAWTPGSYEQYF.

The chain links TRBV29-1 to TRBJ1-1; maybe TRBD1 (5 bases). Germline loops: CDR1 SQVTM, CDR2 ANQGSEA. The CDR3 spans 17 residues. V lost 5 bases, J lost 2 bases, and 24 bases lay in between. The CDR3 here is CSVPRGAIVDGNTEAFF. Written as DNA, the CDR3 is TGCAGCGTTCCGAGGGGAGCGATTGTGGACGGAAACACTGAAGCTTTCTTT.

The chain recombines TRBV6-2 or TRBV6-3 with TRBJ1-2; possible D gene TRBD1, 6 bases. V was pared by 4 bases and J by 3 bases, with 12 bases between. The CDR3 is 14 amino acids. From germline, CDR1 is MNHEY and CDR2 SVGEGT. The DNA of the CDR3 is TGTGCCAGCAGTTTCGGACAGACCCACTATGGCTACACCTTC. Amino acids: CASSFGQTHYGYTF.

V and J are TRBV3-1 and TRBJ2-1; D call uncertain. Germline CDR1 reads LGHDT; CDR2 reads YNNKEL (reference sequence). The V end was cut by 0 bases, the J end by 5 bases, with 8 bases between. The CDR3 contains 14 residues. The CDR3 DNA reads as TGTGCCAGCAGCCAAGAATCTCAGAACAATGAGCAGTTCTTC. This codes for CASSQESQNNEQFF.

V gene TRBV2 combines with J gene TRBJ2-1; 8 bases are shared with TRBD2. The length of the CDR3 is 17 residues. From germline, CDR1 is SNHLY and CDR2 FYNNEI. V trimming: 5 bases; J trimming: 7 bases; junction bases outside the gene matches: 16. The CDR3 is CASSPSGRRGVRNEQFF. DNA of the CDR3: TGTGCCAGCAGTCCCAGCGGGAGAAGAGGAGTAAGGAATGAGCAGTTCTTC.

This clonotype was detected only a few times. At one of its ends the junction is not consistent with the germline gene, which may arise from a read error. The chain recombines TRBV7-9 with TRBJ1-6, with D maybe TRBD1 (6 bases). Germline V gene lookup returns CDR1 SEHNR and CDR2 FQNEAQ (reference sequence). The CDR3 covers 17 residues. For the CDR3, the DNA is TGTGCCAGCAGCCCCTACCGGGACAACTTTCAAAATTCCCCCCTCCACTTT. It translates to CASSPYRDNFQNSPLHF.

V gene TRBV30 combines with J gene TRBJ1-3; D gene uncertain. Germline V lookup: CDR1 GTSNPN, CDR2 SVGIG (reference sequence). The CDR3 covers 15 residues. V was shortened by 0 bases and J by 0 bases, with 9 bases between the two germline ends. For the CDR3, the DNA is TGTGCCTGGAGTGTATCGTGGTCCTCTGGAAACACCATATATTTT. It specifies CAWSVSWSSGNTIYF.

The chain recombines TRBV12-3 or TRBV12-4 with TRBJ1-3, with unresolved D. CDR3 length equals 14 residues. Trimming took off 5 bases at V and 1 base at J, with 9 bases between the two ends. CDR3 in amino acids: CASSTPESGNTIYF. The CDR3 DNA is TGTGCCAGCAGTACACCCGAATCTGGAAACACCATATATTTT.

The chain links TRBV7-9 to TRBJ2-3; tentative D call: TRBD1 (7 bases). Germline CDR1 SEHNR, CDR2 FQNEAQ (reference sequence). Trimming left V 2 bases short and J 5 bases short, with 17 bases between. The CDR3 is made up of 16 amino acids. The CDR3 spells CASSLRGLARGDTQYF. The CDR3 DNA sequence: TGTGCCAGCAGCTTAAGGGGGCTAGCGCGCGGAGATACGCAGTATTTT.

This clonotype was recorded once. CDR3 bases: TGCGCCAGCAGCTTGGATAGCGGGCCGGAAGAGACCCAGTACTTC. This gives the protein CASSLDSGPEETQYF. This chain links TRBV5-1 with TRBJ2-5; TRBD2 matches at 7 bases. This CDR3 has 15 residues. CDR1 and CDR2 (germline): SGHRS, YFSETQ. The ends lost 0 bases at V and 3 bases at J; junction bases unmatched: 5.

This clonotype was recorded only once. The chain couples TRBV25-1 to TRBJ1-1; D gene ambiguous. Germline lookup yields CDR1 MGHDK and CDR2 SYGVNS. V lost 5 bases and J 5 bases, leaving 9 bases between the germline ends. CDR3 size: 12 residues. The DNA for the CDR3 is TGTGCCAGCAGTTCACAGTGGACTGAAGCTTTCTTT. Translation: CASSSQWTEAFF.

This clonotype was recorded a few times. The chain combines TRBV27 with TRBJ1-2, with D perhaps matching TRBD1 (5 bases). CDR1 and CDR2 (germline): MNHEY, SMNVEV (reference sequence). Between the trimmed V and J ends, which lost 2 bases and 3 bases, there was a span of 7 bases. The CDR3 consists of 13 residues. CDR3 in amino acids: CASSLQGYYGYTF. CDR3 bases: TGTGCCAGCAGTTTACAGGGCTACTATGGCTACACCTTC.